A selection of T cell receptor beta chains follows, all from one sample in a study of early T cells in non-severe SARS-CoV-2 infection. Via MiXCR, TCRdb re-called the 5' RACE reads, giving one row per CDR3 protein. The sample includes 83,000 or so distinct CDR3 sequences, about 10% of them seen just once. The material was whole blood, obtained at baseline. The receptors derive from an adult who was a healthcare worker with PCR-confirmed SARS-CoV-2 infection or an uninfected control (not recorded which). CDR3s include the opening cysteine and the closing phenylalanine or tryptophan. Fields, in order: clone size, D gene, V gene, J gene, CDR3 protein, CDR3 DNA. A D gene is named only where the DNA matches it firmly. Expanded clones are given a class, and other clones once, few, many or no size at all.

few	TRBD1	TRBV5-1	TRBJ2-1	CASSPAGTGNNEQFF	TGCGCCAGCAGCCCCGCTGGGACAGGGAACAATGAGCAGTTCTTC
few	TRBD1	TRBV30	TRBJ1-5	CAWNPDRGQPQHF	TGTGCCTGGAATCCGGACAGGGGCCAGCCCCAGCATTTT
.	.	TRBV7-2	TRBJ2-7	CASSLPVEQYF	TGTGCCAGCAGCCTCCCCGTCGAGCAGTACTTC
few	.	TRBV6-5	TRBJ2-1	CASSYSHSSYNEQFF	TGTGCCAGCAGTTACTCCCATAGCTCCTACAATGAGCAGTTCTTC
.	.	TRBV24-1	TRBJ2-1	CATRGSGTTYNEQFF	TGTGCCACCAGGGGCAGCGGGACAACCTACAATGAGCAGTTCTTC
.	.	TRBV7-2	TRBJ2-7	CASSSRGRWEQYF	TGTGCCAGCAGCTCCCGAGGTCGGTGGGAGCAGTACTTC
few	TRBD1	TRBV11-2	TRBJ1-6	CASSSRGNLSPLHF	TGTGCCAGCAGCTCCAGGGGGAATTTGTCACCCCTCCACTTT
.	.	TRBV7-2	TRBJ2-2	CASCREVAGELFF	TGTGCCAGCTGCAGGGAGGTCGCCGGGGAGCTGTTTTTT
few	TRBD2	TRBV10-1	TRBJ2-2	CASSRTSGRGTGELFF	TGCGCCAGCAGTAGGACTAGCGGGAGAGGCACCGGGGAGCTGTTTTTT
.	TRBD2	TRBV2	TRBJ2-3	CASSEDSGGAHTQYF	TGTGCCAGCAGTGAAGATAGCGGGGGAGCCCATACGCAGTATTTT
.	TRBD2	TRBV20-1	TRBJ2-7	CSAGEGPVGEQYF	TGCAGTGCCGGGGAGGGCCCCGTGGGCGAGCAGTACTTC